This T cell receptor (beta chain) was profiled in a study of blood T cell repertoires in COVID-19. As for the study in general: COVID-19 samples from acute and convalescent phases originated in the United States, Italy and Spain.

This clone was seen a single time. Germline V lookup: CDR1 LNHDA, CDR2 SQIVND (reference sequence). CDR3 length: 16 residues. Germline trimming cut 4 bases from V and 7 bases from J; bases unmatched to any gene: 8. As handled by the study authors: From reference gene primer amplification, estimates of nucleated cell counts were derived. Sequencing was performed with immunoSEQ multiplex PCR; in TCRdb, only in-frame clones are kept and a portion is missing. V and J calls and clone size come straight from that table; D and trimming were deduced from the DNA. The table shows a few hundred thousand clones, with more than 65% occurring only once.

Material for sequencing was peripheral blood. The TCR comes from a man between 45 and 60 years old with active or convalescent COVID-19. V gene TRBV19 combines with J gene TRBJ1-6; 9 bases fit TRBD1. CDR3 sequence (DNA): TGTGCCAGTAGTACATCCCGGACAGGGGAAAATTCACCCCTCCACTTT. Its protein is CASSTSRTGENSPLHF.